The 5 T cell receptor beta chains below were found in one sample sequenced in a study of T cell repertoires in cytomegalovirus infection. TCRdb reprocessed the reads with MiXCR, giving one entry per CDR3 protein. The sample has 95,000 to 120,000 distinct CDR3 sequences; more than 30% are singletons. These TCRs' antigens remain unknown. Specimen: CD8+ T cells from cultured PBMCs, collected from culture after CMV antigen stimulation. These TCRs come from a human donor in good health (CMV status not recorded). Some clones in this sample may be carry-over from other donors' samples.

The rearrangement links TRBV5-6 to TRBJ1-1; D gene uncertain. Trimming shortened V by 0 bases and J by 0 bases, and 18 bases separated the two germline ends. The CDR3 totals 18 residues. From germline, CDR1 is SGHDT and CDR2 YYEEEE. This chain's CDR3 is CASSLVRTAAVMNTEAFF. The CDR3 DNA reads as TGTGCCAGCAGCTTGGTCCGCACGGCAGCGGTAATGAACACTGAAGCTTTCTTT. The full variable domain, rest sourced from reference TRBV5-6 and TRBJ1-1, is DAGVTQSPTHLIKTRGQQVTLRCSPKSGHDTVSWYQQALGQGPQFIFQYYEEEERQRGNFPDRFSGHQFPNYSSELNVNALLLGDSALYLCASSLVRTAAVMNTEAFFGQGTRLTVV.

This clonotype has just a few counts. The V gene is TRBV14, the J gene TRBJ2-1, with no clear D. The germline gives CDR1 SGHDN, CDR2 FVKESK. The CDR3 contains 15 residues. Trimming shortened V by 2 bases and J by 2 bases, and 10 bases separated the two germline ends. The CDR3 loop reads CASSQRQTPYNEQFF. The CDR3 nucleotides are TGTGCCAGCAGCCAACGCCAGACACCCTACAATGAGCAGTTCTTC.

The gene calls are TRBV12-3 or TRBV12-4 and TRBJ2-6, with 8 bases lining up with TRBD1. There are 16 residues in the CDR3. V dropped 6 bases and J dropped 4; count of bases not matched to a gene: 8. CDR3 sequence (DNA): TGTGCCAGCAGGGACAGGGTTCTGACCGGGGCCAACGTCCTGACTTTC. It is translated as CASRDRVLTGANVLTF.

This chain connects TRBV7-9 to TRBJ1-2; D is undetermined. The V gene's germline CDR1 is SEHNR and CDR2 FQNEAQ (reference sequence). The V end lost 6 bases, the J end lost 4 bases, and 12 bases lay between the germline ends. The CDR3 has 13 amino acids. In nucleotides, the CDR3 is TGTGCCAGCAGGGCGACTGAGGTCTATGGCTACACCTTC. It yields the protein CASRATEVYGYTF.

This clonotype was seen only a few times. The rearrangement joins TRBV7-2 to TRBJ2-7; D perhaps matches TRBD1 (7 bases). This CDR3 contains 12 residues. Germline CDR1 is SGHTA and CDR2 is FQGNSA. Trimming removed 9 bases from V and 4 bases from J, with 13 bases in between. The CDR3 spells CASTQGGYEQYF. CDR3 sequence (DNA): TGTGCCAGTACCCAGGGGGGTTACGAGCAGTACTTC. The entire variable domain, with the rest obtained from reference TRBV7-2 and TRBJ2-7, is as follows: GAGVSQSPSNKVTEKGKDVELRCDPISGHTALYWYRQSLGQGLEFLIYFQGNSAPDKSGLPSDRFSAERTGGSVSTLTIQRTQQEDSAVYLCASTQGGYEQYFGPGTRLTVT.